This TCR beta chain was recorded in a study of PD-1 blockade in mismatch repair-deficient tumors. The TCR-sequenced patients were a few responders to pembrolizumab. Sequenced by immunoSEQ multiplex PCR; TCRdb stores in-frame clones only, minus some. The sample lists more than 40,000 clones; about 80% were seen once. The source is an adult with mismatch repair-deficient cancer. The input for sequencing was peripheral blood, taken 4 weeks after starting pembrolizumab.

Written as DNA, the CDR3 is TGTGCCAGCAGCAGAGGGGGGTCTAGCGGGAAAGAGACCCAGTACTTC. Protein: CASSRGGSSGKETQYF. J is TRBJ2-5 and V is TRBV11-2, with 9 bases aligning to TRBD2. The length of the CDR3 is 16 residues. Trimming cost V 5 bases and J 3 bases; bases outside gene matches: 10. Germline lookup yields CDR1 SGHAT and CDR2 FQNNGV.